This entry describes one T cell receptor beta chain. Its antigen is unknown. The study made its TRB cDNA libraries by 5' RACE, adding UMI labels. No DNA is given; TCRdb re-called the 5' RACE reads and lists each CDR3 protein once. This repertoire includes 120,000 to 150,000 distinct CDR3 sequences. This specimen comes from a study of CXCR3-negative and CXCR3-positive naive CD8 T cells. CDR1 is SQVTM and CDR2 is ANQGSEA in the germline V gene. The CDR3 length is 12 residues. General study points: For CXCR3-positive naive cells, TRB CDR3s were more hydrophobic than those of CXCR3-negative naive cells.

The clonotype was recovered from a human donor in good health. Some clones in this sample may be carry-over from other donors' samples. Source material: naive CXCR3+ CD8+ T cells from blood. Subset defined: CD45RO-CCR7+CD27+CD95- naive CD8+ T cells expressing CXCR3 (TNR3+). The chain has TRBV29-1 and TRBJ2-7. This CDR3 reads CSVEVRAYEQYF.